Listed below are T cell receptor beta chains from one sample, sequenced in a study of CXCR3-negative and CXCR3-positive naive CD8 T cells. Using the 5' RACE reads, TCRdb records one entry per CDR3 protein without DNA. Here the sample table reports approximately 70,000 distinct CDR3 sequences. The sample taken for sequencing was naive CXCR3- CD8+ T cells from blood. Every receptor here comes from a human donor in good health. Some clones in this sample may be carry-over from other donors' samples. CDR3s include the opening cysteine and the closing phenylalanine or tryptophan. The order of the fields is J gene, V gene, CDR3 protein.

TRBJ2-1 | TRBV7-2 | CASSYGGDYNEQFF
TRBJ2-5 | TRBV7-2 | CASSLFARLQETQYF
TRBJ2-1 | TRBV27 | CASSRLAGGLYNEQFF
TRBJ2-3 | TRBV28 | CASSLNPDRGRSTDTQYF
TRBJ2-1 | TRBV4-3 | CASSQGGGNHEQFF
TRBJ1-2 | TRBV7-9 | CASSLGEGDGYTF
TRBJ2-4 | TRBV4-1 | CASSHLREVGLTKNIQYF
TRBJ1-5 | TRBV30 | CAWSDGANQPQHF
TRBJ1-1 | TRBV7-9 | CASSLGMVTVTEAFF
TRBJ2-7 | TRBV28 | CASSFPRQISSYEQYF
TRBJ2-1 | TRBV5-6 | CASSLGLAEIYNEQFF
TRBJ2-7 | TRBV27 | CASSLSGQAYEQYF
TRBJ2-7 | TRBV18 | CASTPDRGNEQYF
TRBJ2-2 | TRBV3-1 | CASSHSPRTGELFF
TRBJ2-2 | TRBV7-9 | CASSPTGTPNTGELFF